These T cell receptor beta chains were read from a single sample in a study of blood T cell repertoires in COVID-19. The method was immunoSEQ multiplex PCR; TCRdb's version includes in-frame clones alone and lacks a portion of them. Here the sample spans some 250,000 clones, roughly 88% being singletons. What was sequenced was peripheral blood. All receptors come from a woman aged 25 to 39 with acute or convalescent COVID-19. CDR3s include the opening cysteine and the closing phenylalanine or tryptophan. D genes are given only for firm matches. Some rows have no size entry. The others give once, few or many, or a class for an expanded clone.

J gene	clone size	V gene	D gene	CDR3 DNA	CDR3 protein
TRBJ2-3	NA	TRBV9	NA	TGTGCCAGCAGCGCCTCACAGGGGGGGGTCACAGATACGCAGTATTTT	CASSASQGGVTDTQYF
TRBJ1-1	NA	TRBV28	TRBD1	TGTGCCAGCAGACAGGGGACGGGTGAAGCTTTCTTT	CASRQGTGEAFF
TRBJ2-7	NA	TRBV6-5	TRBD1	TGTGCCAGCAGCCGGGACAGGGCAACCTACGAGCAGTACTTC	CASSRDRATYEQYF
TRBJ2-7	NA	TRBV9	TRBD1	TGTGCCAGCAGCCCAAGACAGGGGACCTACGAGCAGTACTTC	CASSPRQGTYEQYF
TRBJ2-5	NA	TRBV19	NA	TGTGCCAGTAGTATAGGTTCCGGTAAAGAGACCCAGTACTTC	CASSIGSGKETQYF
TRBJ2-3	NA	TRBV19	NA	TGTGCCAGTAGCCTAGTTAGCACAGATACGCAGTATTTT	CASSLVSTDTQYF
TRBJ1-5	NA	TRBV30	NA	TGTGCCTGGAGTGTCCGGACAGTAGGGCGCAATCAGCCCCAGCATTTT	CAWSVRTVGRNQPQHF
TRBJ2-7	NA	TRBV11-2	TRBD2	TGTGCCAGCAGCCCTCGGGGAGGGCCCACCTACGAGCAGTACTTC	CASSPRGGPTYEQYF
TRBJ2-5	NA	TRBV6-5	TRBD2	TGTGCCAGCGACTGGGGGGGAGCGGAGACCCAGTACTTC	CASDWGGAETQYF
TRBJ2-5	NA	TRBV4-2	TRBD2	TGTGCCAGCAGCCCTCTAGCGGGAGGTTCAGAAGAGACCCAGTACTTC	CASSPLAGGSEETQYF
TRBJ2-5	NA	TRBV2	NA	TGTGCCAGCACCGAGCCCTGGGAGCAAGAGACCCAGTACTTC	CASTEPWEQETQYF
TRBJ1-2	NA	TRBV29-1	NA	TGCAGCGATCTCCAGGGAGGGTATGGCTACACCTTC	CSDLQGGYGYTF
TRBJ2-7	NA	TRBV5-1	TRBD2	TGCGCCAGCAACCCAGCGGGAGGAGGGCCCGAGCAGTACTTC	CASNPAGGGPEQYF
TRBJ1-1	once	TRBV2	NA	TGTGCCAGCAGTGGGGGGCCCCAAAACACTGAAGCTTTCTTT	CASSGGPQNTEAFF
TRBJ1-3	NA	TRBV23-1	NA	TGCGCCAGCAGTCAATCTCGGCAGGGAAGTACTGGAAACACCATATATTTT	CASSQSRQGSTGNTIYF
TRBJ2-7	NA	TRBV7-8	TRBD2	TGTGCCAGCAGCCTACAACCGGGACTAGCGGAATACGAGCAGTACTTC	CASSLQPGLAEYEQYF
TRBJ1-2	NA	TRBV29-1	TRBD1	TGCAGCGGCGGACAGGGGAACTATGGCTACACCTTC	CSGGQGNYGYTF
TRBJ2-7	NA	TRBV5-6	NA	TGTGCCAGCAGCTTACAGGGAATTTACGAGCAGTACTTC	CASSLQGIYEQYF
TRBJ2-1	NA	TRBV20-1	NA	TGCAGTGCAACGGGAGACCCTGAGCAGTTCTTC	CSATGDPEQFF
TRBJ2-7	NA	TRBV19	NA	TGTGCCAGTAGTATCGGCTACGAGCAGTACTTC	CASSIGYEQYF
TRBJ1-1	NA	TRBV27	NA	TGTGCCAGCAGTTCCAGGGCGAACACTGAAGCTTTCTTT	CASSSRANTEAFF
TRBJ2-1	NA	TRBV2	TRBD2	TGTGCCAGCAGTGAAGCGGGCCTAGCGGGAGCAAATGAGCAGTTCTTC	CASSEAGLAGANEQFF
TRBJ2-4	NA	TRBV4-3	NA	TGCGCCAGCAGCCAAGACCCGGGAGTAGGCAACATTCAGTACTTC	CASSQDPGVGNIQYF
TRBJ2-7	NA	TRBV30	NA	TGTGCCCTCCGGGACTCCCCATCCGAGCAGTACTTC	CALRDSPSEQYF
TRBJ1-6	NA	TRBV6-5	TRBD1	TGTGCCAGCAGCAGGACAGGGGATAATTCACCCCTCCACTTT	CASSRTGDNSPLHF
TRBJ2-1	NA	TRBV12-5	NA	TGTGCTAGTGGTTTACAGGGATATCGCGAGCAGTTCTTC	CASGLQGYREQFF
TRBJ2-5	NA	TRBV4-3	TRBD1	TGCGCCAGCAGCCAAGAAGGGACAGGTGGCGAGACCCAGTACTTC	CASSQEGTGGETQYF
TRBJ2-5	NA	TRBV11-2	NA	TGTGCCAGCAGCCTATGGGACTCCAATCCTGAGACCCAGTACTTC	CASSLWDSNPETQYF
TRBJ2-7	once	TRBV7-6	TRBD2	TGTGCCAGCAGCTTAGGAGCGGGAGGGCCGGGCGAGCAGTACTTC	CASSLGAGGPGEQYF
TRBJ2-7	NA	TRBV18	TRBD2	TGTGCCAGCTCAACCGGGACTAGCGGGAGGTACGAGCAGTACTTC	CASSTGTSGRYEQYF
TRBJ2-2	NA	TRBV5-6	TRBD2	TGTGCCAGCAGCTTGGCAACTAGCGGCAACACCGGGGAGCTGTTTTTT	CASSLATSGNTGELFF
TRBJ1-5	NA	TRBV30	NA	TGTGCCTGGAGTGTCCCCGGCAATCAGCCCCAGCATTTT	CAWSVPGNQPQHF
TRBJ2-7	NA	TRBV4-1	TRBD1	TGCGCCAGCAGCCAAGATGCGACGGCGGGACAGGGAACGTACGAGCAGTACTTC	CASSQDATAGQGTYEQYF
TRBJ1-5	NA	TRBV7-9	NA	TGTGCCAGCAGAAAGGGCTGGGGGGTAGGGACCAAAAACAATCAGCCCCAGCATTTT	CASRKGWGVGTKNNQPQHF
TRBJ2-7	NA	TRBV27	TRBD2	TGTGCCAGCAGCCCTCCCAAGGCGCGGGGGGCGGGCGAGCAGTACTTC	CASSPPKARGAGEQYF
TRBJ1-1	few	TRBV6-1	TRBD1	TGTGCCAGCAGTGAATGGACAGGGTTCGCCAAAAACACTGAAGCTTTCTTT	CASSEWTGFAKNTEAFF
TRBJ2-2	NA	TRBV6-5	TRBD1	TGTGCCAGCAGGGGGACAGGACTCACCGGGGAGCTGTTTTTT	CASRGTGLTGELFF
TRBJ2-3	NA	TRBV7-8	TRBD1	TGTGCCAGCAGCTATAGGACAGGGGGACGCACAGATACGCAGTATTTT	CASSYRTGGRTDTQYF
TRBJ2-1	NA	TRBV5-1	NA	TGCGCCAGCAGCTTGTCTGCCGGGATTTACAATGAGCAGTTCTTC	CASSLSAGIYNEQFF
TRBJ2-2	once	TRBV24-1	TRBD2	TGTGCCACCAGTCCTAGCGGCCACACCGGGGAGCTGTTTTTT	CATSPSGHTGELFF
TRBJ2-7	NA	TRBV7-2	TRBD2	TGTGCCAGCAGCTTGGGACTAGCGGGAGAGGGATTTTACGAGCAGTACTTC	CASSLGLAGEGFYEQYF
TRBJ2-1	NA	TRBV6-5	TRBD2	TGTGCCAGCAGTTGGGTGACTAGCGGGATCAACAATGAGCAGTTCTTC	CASSWVTSGINNEQFF
TRBJ2-1	NA	TRBV6-5	NA	TGTGCCAGCAGTACAGCGGACAATGAGCAGTTCTTC	CASSTADNEQFF